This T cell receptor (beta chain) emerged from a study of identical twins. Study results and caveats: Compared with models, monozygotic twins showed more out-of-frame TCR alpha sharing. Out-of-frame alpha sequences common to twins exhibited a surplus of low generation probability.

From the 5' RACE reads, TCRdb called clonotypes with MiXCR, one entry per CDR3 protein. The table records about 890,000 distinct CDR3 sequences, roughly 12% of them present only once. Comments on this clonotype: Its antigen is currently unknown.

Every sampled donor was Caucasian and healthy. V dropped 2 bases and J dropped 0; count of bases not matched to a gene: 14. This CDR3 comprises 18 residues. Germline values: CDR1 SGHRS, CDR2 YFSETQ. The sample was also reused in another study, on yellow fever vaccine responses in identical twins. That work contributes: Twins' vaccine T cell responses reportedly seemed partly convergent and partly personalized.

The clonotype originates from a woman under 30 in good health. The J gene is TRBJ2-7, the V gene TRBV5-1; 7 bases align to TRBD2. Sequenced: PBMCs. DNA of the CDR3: TGCGCCAGCAGCTTAGGCTGGGCTAGCGGATTTGGCTCCTACGAGCAGTACTTC. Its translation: CASSLGWASGFGSYEQYF.